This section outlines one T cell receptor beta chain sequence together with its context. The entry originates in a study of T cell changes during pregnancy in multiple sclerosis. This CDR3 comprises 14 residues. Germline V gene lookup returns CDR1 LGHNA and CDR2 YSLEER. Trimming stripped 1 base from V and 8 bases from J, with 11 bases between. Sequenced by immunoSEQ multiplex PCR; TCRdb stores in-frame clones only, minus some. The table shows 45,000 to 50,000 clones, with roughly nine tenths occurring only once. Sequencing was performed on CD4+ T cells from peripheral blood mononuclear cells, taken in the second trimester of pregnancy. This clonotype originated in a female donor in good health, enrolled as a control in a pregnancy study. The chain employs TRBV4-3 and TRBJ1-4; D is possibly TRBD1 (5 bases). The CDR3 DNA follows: TGCGCCAGCAGCCAAGTTAGACAGTCAGAAAAACTGTTTTTT. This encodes CASSQVRQSEKLFF.